The rows below give T cell receptor beta chains drawn from one sample of a study of T cells in pancreatic ductal adenocarcinoma. Using immunoSEQ multiplex PCR, the repertoire was profiled, and TCRdb retains in-frame clones only, with some absent. The table lists about 5,400 clones, approximately 67% of them singletons, with just over 8.5% in the top ten. The sample taken for sequencing was pancreatic tumor tissue. The origin of the receptors is a human donor with pancreatic ductal adenocarcinoma. Each CDR3 is given with its conserved first and last residue. D genes are given only for firm matches. Size values are once, few and many counts, or a class for expanded clones, and some rows have none.

TRBV2,NA,NA,TRBJ1-1,TGTGCCAGCAGAAGGGGAGGCACTGAAGCTTTCTTT,CASRRGGTEAFF
TRBV9,TRBD1,few,TRBJ1-2,TGTGCCAACTATCTCAGGGGGCGCCACTATGGCTACACCTTC,CANYLRGRHYGYTF
TRBV2,TRBD2,NA,TRBJ2-1,TGTGCCAGCAGTGGACCTAGCGGAACGAACAATGAGCAGTTCTTC,CASSGPSGTNNEQFF
TRBV9,NA,NA,TRBJ2-2,TGTGCCAGCAGCGTCGGGGGCGGGGGCTGGGGCACCGGGGAGCTGTTTTTT,CASSVGGGGWGTGELFF
TRBV19,NA,NA,TRBJ1-2,TGTGCCAGCAGACGGGCGGGGAAAGGCTACACCTTC,CASRRAGKGYTF
TRBV7-9,NA,few,TRBJ1-3,TGTGCCAGCAGCCAGATCTCCCCAGGGCGTGTAAGGAACACCATATATTTT,CASSQISPGRVRNTIYF
TRBV6-1,NA,NA,TRBJ2-1,TGTGCCAGCAGTGACCAGGGTAATGAGCAGTTCTTC,CASSDQGNEQFF
TRBV18,TRBD1,NA,TRBJ2-3,TGTGCCAGCTCACCTCTACAGGGGCGCACAGATACGCAGTATTTT,CASSPLQGRTDTQYF
TRBV9,NA,NA,TRBJ2-7,TGTGCCAGCAGCGTAGGACCAGGGAAGGGCTACGAGCAGTACTTC,CASSVGPGKGYEQYF
TRBV27,NA,NA,TRBJ1-2,TGTGCCAGCAGTCCACAAACAGGCCTCTATGGCTACACCTTC,CASSPQTGLYGYTF
TRBV29-1,TRBD1,NA,TRBJ1-1,TGCAGCGTTGTAGCCAACAGGGGCTTTTTTACTGAAGCTTTCTTT,CSVVANRGFFTEAFF
TRBV11-2,NA,few,TRBJ1-2,TGTGCCAGCAGCGTCACAGGGATGGGCTATGGCTACACCTTC,CASSVTGMGYGYTF
TRBV11-2,NA,NA,TRBJ2-6,TGTGCCAGCAGCTTAGCTAATGGGGCCAACGTCCTGACTTTC,CASSLANGANVLTF
TRBV6-6,TRBD1,NA,TRBJ1-2,TGTGCCAGCAGTTCCCGACAGGGGAGGAACTATGGCTACACCTTC,CASSSRQGRNYGYTF
TRBV6-5,NA,NA,TRBJ1-1,TGTGCCCCGAAGCGTCAGGGAAACACTGAAGCTTTCTTT,CAPKRQGNTEAFF
TRBV6-1,NA,NA,TRBJ2-3,TGTGCCAGCAGGAGCCTGACAAGGAACACAGATACGCAGTATTTT,CASRSLTRNTDTQYF
TRBV6-6,TRBD1,NA,TRBJ2-3,TGTGCCAGCAGTTGGACAGGGTTAACAGATACGCAGTATTTT,CASSWTGLTDTQYF
TRBV5-6,NA,once,TRBJ1-6,TGTGCCAGCAGCTGGGGGCAGGGAAACAATTCACCCCTCCACTTT,CASSWGQGNNSPLHF
TRBV7-9,TRBD1,NA,TRBJ1-1,TGTGCCAGCAGCTTAACAGGGGGCACTGAAGCTTTCTTT,CASSLTGGTEAFF
TRBV28,NA,NA,TRBJ1-2,TGTGCCAGCTTTACCCGGGTCTATGGCTACACCTTC,CASFTRVYGYTF
TRBV18,TRBD1,NA,TRBJ1-3,TGTGCCAGCTCACCTCTTCAGGACAGGGGCCTCCTTGGAAACACCATATATTTT,CASSPLQDRGLLGNTIYF
TRBV5-1,TRBD1,NA,TRBJ2-7,TGCGCCAGCAGCTCGGGACAGGGGTGGTCCTACGAGCAGTACTTC,CASSSGQGWSYEQYF
TRBV2,NA,NA,TRBJ2-7,TGTGCCAGCAGTCTTAAAGGGGGGGGTGAATCCTACGAGCAGTACTTC,CASSLKGGGESYEQYF
TRBV9,NA,NA,TRBJ2-7,TGTGCCAGCAGCGTAGACAGCCTTGGCTACGAGCAGTACTTC,CASSVDSLGYEQYF
TRBV2,TRBD1,NA,TRBJ1-5,TGTGCCAGCAGCGACAGGGCAGAGGATCAGCCCCAGCATTTT,CASSDRAEDQPQHF
TRBV27,TRBD1,NA,TRBJ2-5,TGTGCCAGCAGTTTATCGGGACAGGGACCTTCCAAGAGAACCCAGTACTTC,CASSLSGQGPSKRTQYF
TRBV19,NA,NA,TRBJ2-7,TGTGCCAGTAGTATAGCTTCGGGGGACTACGAGCAGTACTTC,CASSIASGDYEQYF
TRBV6-5,TRBD1,once,TRBJ2-6,TGTGCCAGCAGGACGACCGGGACAGGGGCCAAGGTCCTGACTTTC,CASRTTGTGAKVLTF
TRBV2,TRBD1,NA,TRBJ1-1,TGTGCCAGCAGTGCGGGGGCCTTAGGACAGGGACTCGACACTGAAGCTTTCTTT,CASSAGALGQGLDTEAFF
TRBV11-3,NA,NA,TRBJ2-1,TGTGCCAGCAGCCACAGCGGCACAGGGAATGAGCAGTTCTTC,CASSHSGTGNEQFF
TRBV29-1,NA,NA,TRBJ1-2,TGCAGCGTTGACTACCGGGAGAATGGCTACACCTTC,CSVDYRENGYTF
TRBV2,TRBD1,few,TRBJ1-2,TGTGCCAGCAGACCAGGACAGGGCGAATATGGCTACACCTTC,CASRPGQGEYGYTF
TRBV19,NA,NA,TRBJ2-7,TGTGCCAGTAGTATAGAAGTAGGACAGCCATCCTACGAGCAGTACTTC,CASSIEVGQPSYEQYF
TRBV28,NA,NA,TRBJ1-4,TGTGCCAGCCAGGCGTGGGGAGGAAAACTGTTTTTT,CASQAWGGKLFF
TRBV5-1,TRBD2,NA,TRBJ2-1,TGCGCCAGCAGCTTGAGTATCCCTAGCGGGGGGGTCAATGAGCAGTTCTTC,CASSLSIPSGGVNEQFF
TRBV28,TRBD1,NA,TRBJ2-7,TGTGCCAGCAGTTTGTTACAGGGGACGAGAGAGCAGTACTTC,CASSLLQGTREQYF
TRBV28,TRBD1,few,TRBJ1-2,TGTGCCAGCAGTCCCCCGGGACAGGAGATCACCTTC,CASSPPGQEITF
TRBV19,NA,NA,TRBJ1-1,TGTGCCACCACGAGGAAGAGAGGCACTGAAGCTTTCTTT,CATTRKRGTEAFF
TRBV9,NA,NA,TRBJ2-1,TGTGCCAGCAGCAGAAGCGGGTCCTCCTACAATGAGCAGTTCTTC,CASSRSGSSYNEQFF
TRBV19,NA,NA,TRBJ1-6,TGTGCCAGTGCGCTGGCGGGCAGGGAGGCACCCCTCCACTTT,CASALAGREAPLHF
TRBV11-2,TRBD2,NA,TRBJ2-7,TGTGCCAGCAGCTCTCAGCGACTAGCGGGGGAGCAGTACTTC,CASSSQRLAGEQYF